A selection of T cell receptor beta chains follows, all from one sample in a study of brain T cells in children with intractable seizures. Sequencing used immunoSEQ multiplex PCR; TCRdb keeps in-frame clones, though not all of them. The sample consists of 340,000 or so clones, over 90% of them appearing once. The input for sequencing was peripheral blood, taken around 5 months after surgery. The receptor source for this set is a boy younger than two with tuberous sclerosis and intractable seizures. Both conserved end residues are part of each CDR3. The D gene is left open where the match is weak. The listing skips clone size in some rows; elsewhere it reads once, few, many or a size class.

CASSPGQGAESNVAKNIQYF TGCGCCAGCAGCCCAGGACAGGGGGCCGAATCCAACGTAGCCAAAAACATTCAGTACTTC TRBJ2-4 TRBV5-1 TRBD1 NA
CASSVLKGLVYNSPLHF TGTGCCAGCAGCGTACTTAAAGGACTCGTTTATAATTCACCCCTCCACTTT TRBJ1-6 TRBV9 NA NA
CASSLQGASSDTQYF TGTGCCAGCAGCTTACAGGGGGCGAGTTCAGATACGCAGTATTTT TRBJ2-3 TRBV7-3 TRBD1 once
CASSLERFEAFF TGTGCCAGCAGCTTAGAGCGCTTTGAAGCTTTCTTT TRBJ1-1 TRBV7-9 NA NA
CASTSGGPTDTQYF TGCGCCAGCACGAGCGGGGGGCCGACAGATACGCAGTATTTT TRBJ2-3 TRBV5-1 TRBD2 NA
CAWSGVTSRNEQFF TGTGCCTGGAGCGGGGTCACTAGTCGCAATGAGCAGTTCTTC TRBJ2-1 TRBV30 NA NA
CASSTTGGYTEAFF TGTGCCAGCAGTACAACAGGGGGCTACACTGAAGCTTTCTTT TRBJ1-1 TRBV9 TRBD1 NA
CASSWGLAGSSEQFF TGTGCCAGCAGCTGGGGACTAGCGGGATCAAGTGAGCAGTTCTTC TRBJ2-1 TRBV7-2 TRBD2 once
CASSPPNYEQYF TGTGCCAGCAGCCCCCCCAACTACGAGCAGTACTTC TRBJ2-7 TRBV7-2 NA NA
CATSWNTGELFF TGTGCCACCAGTTGGAACACCGGGGAGCTGTTTTTT TRBJ2-2 TRBV24-1 NA NA
CASSQDPGLSGNTIYF TGCGCCAGCAGCCAAGATCCCGGACTCTCTGGAAACACCATATATTTT TRBJ1-3 TRBV4-1 NA once
CSVDSTVNYGYTF TGCAGCGTTGACTCAACAGTGAACTATGGCTACACCTTC TRBJ1-2 TRBV29-1 NA NA
CAWRTGRYEKLFF TGTGCCTGGAGGACAGGGAGGTATGAAAAACTGTTTTTT TRBJ1-4 TRBV30 TRBD1 NA
CASSYPQRPQHF TGTGCCAGCAGTTACCCCCAGAGGCCCCAGCATTTT TRBJ1-5 TRBV6-2/TRBV6-3 NA NA
CSVAISRGGTEAFF TGCAGCGTTGCTATATCCAGGGGCGGAACTGAAGCTTTCTTT TRBJ1-1 TRBV29-1 NA NA
CASSDLDRAGELFF TGTGCCAGCAGTGATTTGGACAGGGCCGGGGAGCTGTTTTTT TRBJ2-2 TRBV2 TRBD1 once
CASRRLDRTDTQYF TGTGCCAGCAGGAGACTAGATCGCACAGATACGCAGTATTTT TRBJ2-3 TRBV27 NA NA
CASSLKGDYGYTF TGTGCCAGCAGCTTGAAGGGGGACTATGGCTACACCTTC TRBJ1-2 TRBV7-9 NA NA
CASSRISGQELQETQYF TGCGCCAGCAGCCGGATCTCGGGACAGGAGCTCCAAGAGACCCAGTACTTC TRBJ2-5 TRBV4-1 TRBD1 NA
CASSPTSYNEQFF TGTGCCAGCAGTCCAACGTCCTACAATGAGCAGTTCTTC TRBJ2-1 TRBV6-5 NA once
CASSLSVRGTYNSPLHF TGTGCCAGCAGTTTATCTGTTCGGGGCACCTATAATTCACCCCTCCACTTT TRBJ1-6 TRBV27 NA once
CASSLKTGGNTEAFF TGTGCCAGCAGTTTGAAGACAGGGGGAAACACTGAAGCTTTCTTT TRBJ1-1 TRBV28 TRBD1 NA